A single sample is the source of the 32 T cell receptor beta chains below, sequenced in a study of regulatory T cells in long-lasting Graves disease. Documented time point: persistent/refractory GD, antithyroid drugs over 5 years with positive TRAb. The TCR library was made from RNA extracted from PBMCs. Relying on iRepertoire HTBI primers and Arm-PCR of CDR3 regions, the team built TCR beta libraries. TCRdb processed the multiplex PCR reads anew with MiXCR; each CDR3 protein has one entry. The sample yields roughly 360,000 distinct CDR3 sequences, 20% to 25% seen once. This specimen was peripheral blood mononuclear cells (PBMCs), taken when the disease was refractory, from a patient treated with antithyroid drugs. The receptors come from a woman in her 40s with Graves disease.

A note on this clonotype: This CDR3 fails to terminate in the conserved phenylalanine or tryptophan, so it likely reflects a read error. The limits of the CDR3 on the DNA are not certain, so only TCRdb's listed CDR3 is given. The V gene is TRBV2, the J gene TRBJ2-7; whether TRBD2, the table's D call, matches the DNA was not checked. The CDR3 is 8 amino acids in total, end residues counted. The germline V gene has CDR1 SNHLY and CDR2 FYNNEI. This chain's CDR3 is CASNGEAG.

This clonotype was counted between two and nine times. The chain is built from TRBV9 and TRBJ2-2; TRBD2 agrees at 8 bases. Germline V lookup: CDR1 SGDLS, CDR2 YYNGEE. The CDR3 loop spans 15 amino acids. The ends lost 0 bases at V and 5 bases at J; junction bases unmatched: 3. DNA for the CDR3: TGTGCCAGCAGCGTAGGTAGCGGGGAAACCGGGGAGCTGTTTTTT. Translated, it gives CASSVGSGETGELFF.

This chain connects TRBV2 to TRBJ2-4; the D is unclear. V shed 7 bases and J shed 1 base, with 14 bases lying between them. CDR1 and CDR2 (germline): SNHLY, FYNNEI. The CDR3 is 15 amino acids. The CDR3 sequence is CASTYHTGAKNIQYF. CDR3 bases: TGTGCCAGCACATACCATACTGGGGCCAAAAACATTCAGTACTTC.

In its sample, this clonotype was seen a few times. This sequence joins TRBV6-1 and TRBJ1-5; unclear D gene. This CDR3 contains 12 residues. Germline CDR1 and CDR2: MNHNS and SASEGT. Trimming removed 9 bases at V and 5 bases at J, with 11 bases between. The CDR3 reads CASNWWDQPQHF. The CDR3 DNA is TGTGCCAGTAACTGGTGGGATCAGCCCCAGCATTTT.

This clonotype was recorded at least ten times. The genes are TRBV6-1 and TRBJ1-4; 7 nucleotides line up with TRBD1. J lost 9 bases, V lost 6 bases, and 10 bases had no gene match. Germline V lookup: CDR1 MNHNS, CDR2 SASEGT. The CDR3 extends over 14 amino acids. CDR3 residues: CASSLQGRRQKLFF. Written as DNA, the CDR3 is TGTGCCAGCAGCCTACAGGGGAGGAGGCAAAAACTGTTTTTT.

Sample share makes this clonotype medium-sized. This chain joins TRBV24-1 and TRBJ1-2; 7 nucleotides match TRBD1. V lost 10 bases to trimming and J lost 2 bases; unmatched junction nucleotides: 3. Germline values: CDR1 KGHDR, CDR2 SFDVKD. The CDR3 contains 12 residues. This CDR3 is CATQGQNYGYTF. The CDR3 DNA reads TGTGCCACTCAGGGACAGAACTATGGCTACACCTTC.

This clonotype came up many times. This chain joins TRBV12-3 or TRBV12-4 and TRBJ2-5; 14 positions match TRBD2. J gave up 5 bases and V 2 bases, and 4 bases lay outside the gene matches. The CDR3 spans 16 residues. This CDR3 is CASSLPRLAGGETQYF. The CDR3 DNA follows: TGTGCCAGCAGTTTACCCCGACTAGCGGGAGGGGAGACCCAGTACTTC.

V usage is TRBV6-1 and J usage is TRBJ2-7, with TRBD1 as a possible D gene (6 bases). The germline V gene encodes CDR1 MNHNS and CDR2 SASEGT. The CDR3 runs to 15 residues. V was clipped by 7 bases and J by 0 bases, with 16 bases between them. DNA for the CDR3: TGTGCCAGCACGTCGAGGGGGTCGAGCTCCTACGAGCAGTACTTC. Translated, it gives CASTSRGSSSYEQYF.

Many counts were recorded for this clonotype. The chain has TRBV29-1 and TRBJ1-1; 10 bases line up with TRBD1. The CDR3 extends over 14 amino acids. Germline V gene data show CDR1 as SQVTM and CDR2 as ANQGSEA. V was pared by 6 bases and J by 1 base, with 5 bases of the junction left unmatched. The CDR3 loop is CSVSGTGANTEAFF. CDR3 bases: TGCAGCGTGTCCGGGACAGGGGCGAACACTGAAGCTTTCTTT. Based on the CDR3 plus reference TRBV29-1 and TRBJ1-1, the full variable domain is SAVISQKPSRDICQRGTSLTIQCQVDSQVTMMFWYRQQPGQSLTLIATANQGSEATYESGFVIDKFPISRPNLTFSTLTVSNMSPEDSSIYLCSVSGTGANTEAFFGQGTRLTVV.

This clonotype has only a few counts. CDR3 protein: CASSLFQRETGGELFF. In DNA, the CDR3 is TGTGCCAGCAGCTTATTCCAGCGGGAAACTGGCGGGGAGCTGTTTTTT. This chain links TRBV7-2 with TRBJ2-2; 7 bases fit TRBD2. Germline V gene lookup returns CDR1 SGHTA and CDR2 FQGNSA. The CDR3 extends over 16 amino acids. V shed 2 bases, J shed 7 bases, and the junction held 10 bases outside the gene matches.

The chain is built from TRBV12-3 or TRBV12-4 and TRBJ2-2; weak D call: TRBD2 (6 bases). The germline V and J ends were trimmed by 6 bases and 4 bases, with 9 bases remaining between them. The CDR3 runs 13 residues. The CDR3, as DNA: TGTGCCAGCAGGTCGGAGGGCACCGGGGAGCTGTTTTTT. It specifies CASRSEGTGELFF.

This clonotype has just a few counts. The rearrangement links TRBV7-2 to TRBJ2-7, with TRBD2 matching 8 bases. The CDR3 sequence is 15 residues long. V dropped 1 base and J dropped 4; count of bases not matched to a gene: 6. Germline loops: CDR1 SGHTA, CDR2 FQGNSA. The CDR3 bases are TGTGCCAGCAGCTTAGGATTAGCGGGGATTTACGAGCAGTACTTC. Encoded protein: CASSLGLAGIYEQYF.

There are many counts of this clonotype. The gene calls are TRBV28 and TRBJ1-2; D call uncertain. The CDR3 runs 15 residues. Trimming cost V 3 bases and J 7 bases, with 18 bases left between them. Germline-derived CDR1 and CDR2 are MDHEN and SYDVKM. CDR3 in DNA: TGTGCCAGCAGTTTCCAACCGACCTATTCTCGTGGCTACACCTTC. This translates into CASSFQPTYSRGYTF.

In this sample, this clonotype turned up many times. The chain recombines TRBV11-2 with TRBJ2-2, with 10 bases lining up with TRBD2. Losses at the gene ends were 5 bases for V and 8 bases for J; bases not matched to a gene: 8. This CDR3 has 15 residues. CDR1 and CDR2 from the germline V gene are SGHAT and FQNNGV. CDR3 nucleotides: TGTGCCAGCAGCCCCTTGGCACTAGCGGGAGGGGAGCTGTTTTTT. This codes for CASSPLALAGGELFF.

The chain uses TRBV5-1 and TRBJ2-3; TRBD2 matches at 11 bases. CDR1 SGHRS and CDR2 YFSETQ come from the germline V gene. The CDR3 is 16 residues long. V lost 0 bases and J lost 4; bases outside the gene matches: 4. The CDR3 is CASSLGTSGRADTQYF. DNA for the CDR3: TGCGCCAGCAGCTTGGGTACTAGCGGGAGAGCAGATACGCAGTATTTT.

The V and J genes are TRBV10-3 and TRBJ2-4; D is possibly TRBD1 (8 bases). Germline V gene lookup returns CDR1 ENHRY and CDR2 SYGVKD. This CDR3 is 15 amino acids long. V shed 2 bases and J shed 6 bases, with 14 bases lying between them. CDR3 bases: TGTGCCATCAGTGAGACAGGGGGGGACGGAAACATTCAGTACTTC. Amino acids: CAISETGGDGNIQYF.

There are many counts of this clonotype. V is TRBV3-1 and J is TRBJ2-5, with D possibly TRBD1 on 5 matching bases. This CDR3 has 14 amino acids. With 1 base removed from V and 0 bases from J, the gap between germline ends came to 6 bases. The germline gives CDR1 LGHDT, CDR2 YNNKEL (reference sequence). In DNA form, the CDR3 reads TGTGCCAGCAGCCAAGTGACAGACCAAGAGACCCAGTACTTC. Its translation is CASSQVTDQETQYF.

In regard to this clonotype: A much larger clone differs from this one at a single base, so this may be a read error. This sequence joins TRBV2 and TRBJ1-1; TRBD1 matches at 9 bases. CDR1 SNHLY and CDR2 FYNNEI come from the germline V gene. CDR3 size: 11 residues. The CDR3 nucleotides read TGTGTCAGCGAGACAGGGGGAGAAGCTTTCTTT. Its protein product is CVSETGGEAFF.

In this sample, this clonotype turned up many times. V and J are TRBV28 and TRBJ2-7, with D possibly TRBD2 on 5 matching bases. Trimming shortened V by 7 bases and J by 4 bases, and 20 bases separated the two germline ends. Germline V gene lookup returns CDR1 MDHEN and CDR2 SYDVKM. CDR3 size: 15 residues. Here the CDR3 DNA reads TGTGCCAGCACCACCCGCCCAGGAGGTTGGTACGAGCAGTACTTC. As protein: CASTTRPGGWYEQYF.

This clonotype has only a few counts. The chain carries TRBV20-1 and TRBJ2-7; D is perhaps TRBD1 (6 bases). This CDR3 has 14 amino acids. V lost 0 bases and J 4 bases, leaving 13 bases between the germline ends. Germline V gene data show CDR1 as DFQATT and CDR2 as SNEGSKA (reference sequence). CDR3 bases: TGCAGTGCTAGAGAGGGGGCGCGGATTTACGAGCAGTACTTC. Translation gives CSAREGARIYEQYF.

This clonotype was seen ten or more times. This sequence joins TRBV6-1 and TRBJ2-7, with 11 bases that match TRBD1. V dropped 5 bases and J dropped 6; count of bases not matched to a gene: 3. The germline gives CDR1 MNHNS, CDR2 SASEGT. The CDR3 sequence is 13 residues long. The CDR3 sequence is CASSQGQGGEQYF. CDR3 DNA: TGTGCCAGCAGTCAGGGACAGGGGGGCGAGCAGTACTTC.

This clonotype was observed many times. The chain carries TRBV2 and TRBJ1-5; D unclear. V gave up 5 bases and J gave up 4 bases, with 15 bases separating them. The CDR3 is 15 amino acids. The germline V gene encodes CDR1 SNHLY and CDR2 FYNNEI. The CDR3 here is CASSWEGEGNQPQHF. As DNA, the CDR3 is TGTGCCAGCAGTTGGGAGGGAGAAGGAAATCAGCCCCAGCATTTT.

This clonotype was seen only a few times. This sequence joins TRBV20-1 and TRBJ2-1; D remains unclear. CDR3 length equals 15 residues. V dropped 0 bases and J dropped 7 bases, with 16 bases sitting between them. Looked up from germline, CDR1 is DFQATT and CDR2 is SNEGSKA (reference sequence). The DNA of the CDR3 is TGCAGTGCTAGAGATAGAACGCATTTACGGAATGAGCAGTTCTTC. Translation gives CSARDRTHLRNEQFF.

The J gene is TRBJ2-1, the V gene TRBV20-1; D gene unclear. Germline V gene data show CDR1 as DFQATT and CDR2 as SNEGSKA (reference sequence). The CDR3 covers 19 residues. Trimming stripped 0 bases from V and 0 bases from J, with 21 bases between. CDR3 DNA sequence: TGCAGTGCTAGAGATCGTATAATGGGGAAAACCAGCTCCTACAATGAGCAGTTCTTC. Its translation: CSARDRIMGKTSSYNEQFF.

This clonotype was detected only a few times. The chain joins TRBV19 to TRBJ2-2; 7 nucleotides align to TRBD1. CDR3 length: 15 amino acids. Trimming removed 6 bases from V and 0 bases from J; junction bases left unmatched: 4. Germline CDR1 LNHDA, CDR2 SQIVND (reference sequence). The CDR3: CASRGTAANTGELFF. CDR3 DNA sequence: TGTGCCAGTAGAGGGACAGCCGCGAACACCGGGGAGCTGTTTTTT.

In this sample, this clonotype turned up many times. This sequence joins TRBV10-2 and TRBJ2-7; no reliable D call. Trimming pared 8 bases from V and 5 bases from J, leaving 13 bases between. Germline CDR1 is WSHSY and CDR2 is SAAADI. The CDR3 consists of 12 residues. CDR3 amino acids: CASSHLVNEQYF. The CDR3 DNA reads TGCGCCAGCTCCCACCTGGTCAACGAGCAGTACTTC.

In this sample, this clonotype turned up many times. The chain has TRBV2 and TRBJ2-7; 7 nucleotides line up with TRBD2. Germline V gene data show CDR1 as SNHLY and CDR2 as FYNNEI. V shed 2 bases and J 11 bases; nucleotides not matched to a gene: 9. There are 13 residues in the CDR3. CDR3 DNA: TGTGCCAGCAGTGAATCCTTAGGGACTAAGGAGTACTTC. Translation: CASSESLGTKEYF.

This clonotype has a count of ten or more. The CDR3 nucleotides read TGTGCCAGCAGTTACTCGACTAAGCAGGGGGGATTTGGCTACACCTTC. This translates into CASSYSTKQGGFGYTF. V is TRBV6-2 or TRBV6-3 and J is TRBJ1-2, with 7 bases aligning to TRBD1. This CDR3 comprises 16 residues. Unmatched junction bases numbered 11, after V lost 0 bases and J lost 7 bases. The germline V gene encodes CDR1 MNHEY and CDR2 SVGEGT.

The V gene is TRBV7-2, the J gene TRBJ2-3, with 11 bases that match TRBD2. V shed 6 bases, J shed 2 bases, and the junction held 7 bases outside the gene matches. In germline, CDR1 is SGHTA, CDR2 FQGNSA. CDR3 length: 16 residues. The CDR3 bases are TGTGCCAGCAGTAAATGGACTAGCGGGTACACAGATACGCAGTATTTT. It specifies CASSKWTSGYTDTQYF.

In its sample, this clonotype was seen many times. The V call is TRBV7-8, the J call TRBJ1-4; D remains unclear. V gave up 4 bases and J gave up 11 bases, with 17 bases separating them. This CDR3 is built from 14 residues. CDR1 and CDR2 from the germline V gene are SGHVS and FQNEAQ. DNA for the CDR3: TGTGCCAGCAGCTCGCCTATGGGTCCAACCAAACTGTTTTTT. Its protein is CASSSPMGPTKLFF.

The CDR3 loop reads CASSLVGGSTNNEQFF. In DNA, the CDR3 is TGTGCCAGCAGCTTAGTCGGCGGGAGTACAAACAATGAGCAGTTCTTC. The chain uses TRBV7-2 and TRBJ2-1, with 7 bases identical to TRBD2. J gave up 5 bases and V 1 base, and 8 bases lay outside the gene matches. The germline V gene encodes CDR1 SGHTA and CDR2 FQGNSA. This CDR3 has 16 amino acids.

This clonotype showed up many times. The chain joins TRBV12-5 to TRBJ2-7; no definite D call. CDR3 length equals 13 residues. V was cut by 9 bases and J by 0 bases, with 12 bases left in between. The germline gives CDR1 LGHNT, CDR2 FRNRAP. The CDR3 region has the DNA TGTGCTAGGCTCAAGGGATGCTCCTACGAGCAGTACTTC. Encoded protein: CARLKGCSYEQYF.